The T cell receptor beta chain described here comes from a study of cytomegalovirus exposure and HLA in healthy donors. Overall study results and limits: An analysis was carried out at a later point. It showed that HLA-associated TCR beta chains were more clonally expanded than equally common non-associated chains. Only CMV serostatus was available as immune exposure information. Cytomegalovirus status, reportedly, was diagnosed with high specificity and sensitivity by the classifier. Later on, an analysis found that several of the most significant clusters appeared to be linked to common viral pathogens, which included parvovirus B19.

Turning to this clone: Its antigen is currently unknown.

PCR was performed using 60 Vbeta and 13 Jbeta primers. Produced via immunoSEQ multiplex PCR; TCRdb's table is partial and in-frame only. This table has fewer than 100,000 clones, 77% appearing once. Germline CDR1 SGHAT, CDR2 FQNNGV. Losses at the gene ends were 5 bases for V and 4 bases for J; bases not matched to a gene: 6. The CDR3 is made up of 15 amino acids. Sequenced sample: PBMCs. The chain couples TRBV11-2 to TRBJ2-1, with 9 bases lining up with TRBD1. The origin of this receptor is a female donor in good health and CMV-seronegative. CDR3 nucleotides: TGTGCCAGCAGCCAGCCGGGACAGGGTTACAATGAGCAGTTCTTC. Amino acid sequence: CASSQPGQGYNEQFF.